Presented here are 27 T cell receptor beta chains from one specimen sequenced in a study of blood T cell repertoires in COVID-19. The data were produced by immunoSEQ multiplex PCR, yet TCRdb's version contains in-frame clones alone and is incomplete. The sample shows fewer than 30,000 clones, around 93% of them seen only once. Specimen: peripheral blood. These TCRs come from a human donor in a cohort sampled during active COVID-19.

This clone has more than one count but fewer than ten. The V call is TRBV3-1 (or the pseudogene TRBV3-2), the J call TRBJ1-4; possible D gene TRBD1, 5 bases. Looked up from germline, CDR1 is LGHDT and CDR2 is YNNKEL (reference sequence). CDR3 length: 14 amino acids. V lost 1 base to trimming and J lost 7 bases, with 10 bases between them. CDR3 region: CASSQARVPEKLFF. CDR3 nucleotides: TGTGCCAGCAGCCAAGCCAGGGTACCTGAAAAACTGTTTTTT.

V usage is TRBV5-1 and J usage is TRBJ2-6; no firm D call. CDR1 and CDR2 from the germline V gene are SGHRS and YFSETQ. This CDR3 region has 16 residues. Trimming left V 0 bases short and J 0 bases short, with 7 bases between. Here the CDR3 reads CASSLGHISGANVLTF. The CDR3 bases are TGCGCCAGCAGCTTGGGTCACATCTCTGGGGCCAACGTCCTGACTTTC. The full variable domain, with the rest looked up from reference TRBV5-1 and TRBJ2-6, is KAGVTQTPRYLIKTRGQQVTLSCSPISGHRSVSWYQQTPGQGLQFLFEYFSETQRNKGNFPGRFSGRQFSNSRSEMNVSTLELGDSALYLCASSLGHISGANVLTFGAGSRLTVL.

The chain combines TRBV5-1 with TRBJ2-3, with D maybe TRBD1 (6 bases). V was cut by 3 bases and J by 3 bases, with 20 bases left in between. Germline CDR1 is SGHRS and CDR2 is YFSETQ. The CDR3 sequence is 17 residues long. In DNA form, the CDR3 reads TGCGCCAGCAGCTCGGTCTTACAGGGTTCAAAGACAGATACGCAGTATTTT. Translation gives CASSSVLQGSKTDTQYF.

The chain carries TRBV3-1 (or the pseudogene TRBV3-2) and TRBJ2-2; 11 nucleotides line up with TRBD2. CDR3 length equals 17 residues. CDR1 is LGHDT and CDR2 is YNNKEL in the germline V gene (reference sequence). The junction had 9 bases not matched to a gene; V was cut back by 2 bases and J by 7 bases. CDR3 DNA: TGTGCCAGCAGCCAATTACTAGCGGGGGCCGTGGGCGGGGAGCTGTTTTTT. Translation: CASSQLLAGAVGGELFF.

The V call is TRBV6-6, the J call TRBJ2-5; maybe TRBD2 (5 bases). This CDR3 is 13 amino acids long. Germline lookup yields CDR1 MNHNY and CDR2 SVGAGI (reference sequence). Trimming took 5 bases from V and 5 from J, leaving 12 bases between them. The CDR3 here is CASSHGVLETQYF. For the CDR3, the DNA is TGTGCCAGCAGTCACGGGGTCCTGGAGACCCAGTACTTC.

This rearrangement joins TRBV19 to TRBJ2-1, with D perhaps matching TRBD2 (6 bases). This CDR3 contains 15 residues. Germline CDR1 LNHDA, CDR2 SQIVND (reference sequence). The V and J ends lost 4 bases and 0 bases respectively, with 10 bases between them. The CDR3 bases are TGTGCCAGTAGTACAATAGCGGTCTCCTACAATGAGCAGTTCTTC. This translates into CASSTIAVSYNEQFF.

This clone was found once. The rearrangement uses TRBV19 and TRBJ2-2, with TRBD1 as a possible D gene (5 bases). Germline V CDR1 and CDR2: LNHDA, SQIVND (reference sequence). The CDR3 spans 17 residues. The V and J ends lost 2 bases and 4 bases respectively, with 17 bases between them. CDR3 sequence (DNA): TGTGCCAGTAGTATAAACTGGGGCCGATCCGGCACCGGGGAGCTGTTTTTT. Protein sequence: CASSINWGRSGTGELFF.

This rearrangement joins TRBV15 to TRBJ1-5; D unclear. CDR1 is LNHNV, CDR2 YYDKDF, per germline (reference sequence). The CDR3 is 18 residues long. V lost 0 bases and J lost 0, with 15 bases in between. This CDR3 is CATSRDGLRRYSNQPQHF. Written as DNA, the CDR3 is TGTGCCACCAGCAGAGATGGGCTTCGGCGATATAGCAATCAGCCCCAGCATTTT.

V and J are TRBV6-1 and TRBJ1-4, with TRBD1 matching over 7 bases. From germline, CDR1 is MNHNS and CDR2 SASEGT. There are 15 residues in the CDR3. V was clipped by 2 bases and J by 2 bases; unmatched bases: 2. The CDR3 is CASSELGQTNEKLFF. The DNA for the CDR3 is TGTGCCAGCAGTGAACTGGGACAGACTAATGAAAAACTGTTTTTT.

This sequence joins TRBV9 and TRBJ1-1, with a possible D match to TRBD1 (5 bases). Per the germline V gene, CDR1 is SGDLS and CDR2 is YYNGEE. Deletions cut 3 bases from V and 7 bases from J, with 13 bases between. The CDR3 length is 13 residues. The CDR3 coding sequence is TGTGCCAGCAGCGCCACAGGCCATGGTGAAGCTTTCTTT. Protein: CASSATGHGEAFF. Together with reference TRBV9 and TRBJ1-1, the CDR3 gives the full variable domain: DSGVTQTPKHLITATGQRVTLRCSPRSGDLSVYWYQQSLDQGLQFLIQYYNGEERAKGNILERFSAQQFPDLHSELNLSSLELGDSALYFCASSATGHGEAFFGQGTRLTVV.

The rearrangement uses TRBV28 and TRBJ2-3; TRBD2 is a possible D gene (6 bases). This CDR3 has 14 residues. Trimming stripped 6 bases from V and 4 bases from J, with 14 bases between. CDR1 MDHEN and CDR2 SYDVKM come from the germline V gene. The CDR3 region is CASRRGGGADTQYF. Here the CDR3 DNA reads TGTGCCAGCAGACGGGGTGGAGGGGCAGATACGCAGTATTTT.

The V and J genes are TRBV7-6 and TRBJ2-2; D is ambiguous. V lost 4 bases and J 3 bases, leaving 12 bases between the germline ends. CDR1 and CDR2 from the germline V gene are SGHVS and FNYEAQ. The CDR3 has 15 residues. CDR3 nucleotides: TGTGCCAGCAGCTCTGAGGAGCCCTACACCGGGGAGCTGTTTTTT. Translation: CASSSEEPYTGELFF. Full variable domain (missing parts from reference TRBV7-6 and TRBJ2-2): GAGVSQSPRYKVTKRGQDVALRCDPISGHVSLYWYRQALGQGPEFLTYFNYEAQQDKSGLPNDRFSAERPEGSISTLTIQRTEQRDSAMYRCASSSEEPYTGELFFGEGSRLTVL.

The rearrangement uses TRBV5-1 and TRBJ1-1; a possible D gene is TRBD1 (6 bases). With 4 bases removed from V and 4 bases from J, the gap between germline ends came to 17 bases. The germline V gene has CDR1 SGHRS and CDR2 YFSETQ. The CDR3 length is 15 residues. CDR3 coding DNA: TGCGCCAGCAGCCAGGAAGGGCGGGGGGCCACTGAAGCTTTCTTT. The encoded protein is CASSQEGRGATEAFF.

This sequence joins TRBV11-3 and TRBJ2-1, with 11 positions matching TRBD2. The CDR3 totals 13 residues. J was trimmed by 9 bases and V by 8 bases; bases with no gene match: 6. Germline CDR1 is SGHNT and CDR2 is YENEEA. The CDR3 here is CASAASGGTEQFF. The CDR3 nucleotides read TGTGCCAGCGCGGCTAGCGGGGGGACTGAGCAGTTCTTC.

The CDR3 region is CARTDRERFGYTF. CDR3 nucleotides: TGTGCCAGAACGGACAGGGAAAGGTTCGGCTACACCTTC. The chain links TRBV2 to TRBJ1-2, with TRBD1 matching over 8 bases. V was clipped by 9 bases and J by 8 bases; unmatched bases: 11. The CDR3 is 13 residues long. CDR1 and CDR2 (germline): SNHLY, FYNNEI.

V usage is TRBV9 and J usage is TRBJ1-2; D is ambiguous. The V gene's germline CDR1 is SGDLS and CDR2 YYNGEE. CDR3 length: 15 amino acids. Trimming removed 0 bases at V and 5 bases at J, with 14 bases between. In nucleotides, the CDR3 is TGTGCCAGCAGCGTAGATGAAAGCCCGGGGTATGGCTACACCTTC. Translation: CASSVDESPGYGYTF. Variable domain in full (rest from reference TRBV9 and TRBJ1-2): DSGVTQTPKHLITATGQRVTLRCSPRSGDLSVYWYQQSLDQGLQFLIQYYNGEERAKGNILERFSAQQFPDLHSELNLSSLELGDSALYFCASSVDESPGYGYTFGSGTRLTVV.

The chain combines TRBV5-1 with TRBJ2-2, with a possible D match to TRBD1 (6 bases). V gave up 3 bases and J gave up 4 bases, with 7 bases separating them. CDR1 and CDR2 from the germline V gene are SGHRS and YFSETQ. The CDR3 sequence is 13 residues long. CDR3 protein: CASSSDSTGELFF. Here the CDR3 DNA reads TGCGCCAGCAGCTCGGACAGCACCGGGGAGCTGTTTTTT.

This chain links TRBV27 with TRBJ2-7, with D perhaps matching TRBD2 (6 bases). The CDR3 runs to 14 residues. Germline loops: CDR1 MNHEY, CDR2 SMNVEV (reference sequence). V was pared by 3 bases and J by 8 bases, with 17 bases between. For the CDR3, the DNA is TGTGCCAGCAGTTTTGGGGGGACCAATTTGAAGCAGTACTTC. It yields the protein CASSFGGTNLKQYF.

J is TRBJ2-3 and V is TRBV4-1; D not resolved. Germline V gene data show CDR1 as MGHRA and CDR2 as YSYEKL. The CDR3 loop spans 13 amino acids. The V and J ends lost 0 bases and 11 bases respectively, with 12 bases between them. CDR3 in amino acids: CASSQDRSVLQYF. DNA for the CDR3: TGCGCCAGCAGCCAAGATCGAAGCGTCCTGCAGTATTTT.

This clone occurred a few times. The chain links TRBV5-6 to TRBJ1-2; 9 bases are shared with TRBD1. Trimming at V came to 4 bases and at J to 6 bases, leaving 10 bases not matched to a gene. Germline CDR1 SGHDT, CDR2 YYEEEE. CDR3 length: 15 residues. CDR3 in amino acids: CASSPTQGAEDGYTF. The CDR3 DNA is TGTGCCAGCAGCCCGACACAGGGGGCTGAGGATGGCTACACCTTC.

This clone appeared a few times. The V and J genes are TRBV4-1 and TRBJ1-1; 7 bases are a match to TRBD1. V trimming: 0 bases; J trimming: 1 base; junction bases outside the gene matches: 14. The CDR3 covers 19 residues. Per germline, CDR1 MGHRA and CDR2 YSYEKL. The CDR3 loop is CASSQEVRGPFYSNTEAFF. The CDR3 DNA is TGCGCCAGCAGCCAAGAGGTGAGGGGGCCCTTCTACTCGAACACTGAAGCTTTCTTT.

This rearrangement joins TRBV19 to TRBJ1-5; D is unresolved. This CDR3 spans 12 amino acids. The germline gives CDR1 LNHDA, CDR2 SQIVND (reference sequence). Trimming removed 8 bases from V and 4 bases from J, with 9 bases in between. Here the CDR3 DNA reads TGTGCCAGTTCATCCGGGAATCAGCCCCAGCATTTT. It is translated as CASSSGNQPQHF.

The chain links TRBV10-3 to TRBJ1-1, with no clear D. V was clipped by 2 bases and J by 6 bases, with 10 bases between them. This CDR3 has 13 residues. Germline loops: CDR1 ENHRY, CDR2 SYGVKD. For the CDR3, the DNA is TGTGCCATCAGTGAGGTATGGGCTCCTGAAGCTTTCTTT. Its protein is CAISEVWAPEAFF.

This chain links TRBV14 with TRBJ2-1; 7 nucleotides align to TRBD1. The CDR3 length is 15 residues. J was trimmed by 6 bases and V by 2 bases; bases with no gene match: 7. Germline V gives CDR1 SGHDN, CDR2 FVKESK. CDR3 sequence: CASSQPGQRFNEQFF. CDR3 bases: TGTGCCAGCAGCCAACCGGGACAGAGATTCAATGAGCAGTTCTTC.

The chain couples TRBV5-1 to TRBJ1-3, with TRBD1 identical over 7 bases. Trimming removed 6 bases from V and 4 bases from J; junction bases left unmatched: 7. This CDR3 region has 14 residues. Per the germline V gene, CDR1 is SGHRS and CDR2 is YFSETQ. This CDR3 reads CASTAGTAGNTIYF. The CDR3 DNA reads TGCGCCAGCACCGCCGGGACAGCGGGAAACACCATATATTTT.

The chain joins TRBV5-1 to TRBJ1-2; 9 nucleotides line up with TRBD1. This CDR3 spans 14 amino acids. V gave up 0 bases and J gave up 7 bases; unmatched junction bases: 4. CDR1 is SGHRS, CDR2 YFSETQ, per germline. CDR3: CASSLVGQGGGYTF. CDR3 nucleotide sequence: TGCGCCAGCAGCTTGGTGGGACAGGGAGGTGGCTACACCTTC.

This clone turned up a few times. The V gene is TRBV2, the J gene TRBJ2-7; D perhaps matches TRBD1 (5 bases). The length of the CDR3 is 14 residues. From germline, CDR1 is SNHLY and CDR2 FYNNEI. V was trimmed by 4 bases and J by 2 bases, leaving 12 bases between them. CDR3 sequence reads: CASSVQGMPYEQYF. Here the CDR3 DNA reads TGTGCCAGCAGTGTCCAGGGAATGCCCTACGAGCAGTACTTC.